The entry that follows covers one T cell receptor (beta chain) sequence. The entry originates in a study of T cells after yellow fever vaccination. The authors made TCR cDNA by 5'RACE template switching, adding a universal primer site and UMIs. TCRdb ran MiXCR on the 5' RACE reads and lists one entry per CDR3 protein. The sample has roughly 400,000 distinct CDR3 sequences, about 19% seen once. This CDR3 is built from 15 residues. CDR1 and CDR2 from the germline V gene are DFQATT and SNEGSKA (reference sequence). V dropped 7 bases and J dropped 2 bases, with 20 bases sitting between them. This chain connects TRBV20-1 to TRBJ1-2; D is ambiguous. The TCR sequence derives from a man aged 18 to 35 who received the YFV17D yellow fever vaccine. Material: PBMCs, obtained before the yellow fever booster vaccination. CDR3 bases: TGCAGTGTTGATCCCGGGAATAAACGAAACTATGGCTACACCTTC. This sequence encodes CSVDPGNKRNYGYTF.